This T cell receptor (beta chain) was obtained from a study of blood T cells in healthy people across ages. General study points: Comparison with aged donors showed that long-lived donors had more naive CD4+ cells and higher diversity.

The CDR3 is made up of 15 amino acids. The germline gives CDR1 DFQATT, CDR2 SNEGSKA (reference sequence). Trimming left V 0 bases short and J 11 bases short, with 22 bases between. Combining a sample-barcoded 5' primer with a J-beta primer mix, a second PCR ran for roughly 7 to 12 cycles. A template-switch adaptor with 12 random nucleotides tagged each cDNA molecule. TCRdb called the 5' RACE reads again in MiXCR, with one record for every CDR3 protein. The data hold over 550,000 distinct CDR3 sequences, with about 28% observed a single time. This clonotype appeared a single time. The antigen remains unidentified. A much larger clonotype is one base distant, so this may be a read error.

The origin of this receptor is a woman older than 75 in good health. Input material: blood. The chain is built from TRBV20-1 and TRBJ2-5, with D tentatively TRBD2 (5 bases). The DNA of the CDR3 is TGCAGTGCTAGAGATATAGGCCTAGCCTACAATGAGCAGTACTTC. Translation: CSARDIGLAYNEQYF.